The present T cell receptor beta chain was sequenced within a study of blood T cell repertoires in COVID-19. The repertoire was sequenced with immunoSEQ multiplex PCR; TCRdb's copy has only in-frame clones and lacks some. The table shows 100,000 to 150,000 clones, with 80% to 90% occurring only once. In its sample, this clone was seen once. Deletions cut 2 bases from V and 8 bases from J, with 21 bases between. This CDR3 comprises 16 residues. Per the germline V gene, CDR1 is MNHEY and CDR2 is SMNVEV (reference sequence). The sequence derives from a man in his fifties with active or convalescent COVID-19. This rearrangement joins TRBV27 to TRBJ1-2, with D unresolved. The sample taken for sequencing was peripheral blood. The CDR3, as DNA: TGTGCCAGCAGTTTAAGAGGGATCCCCCCTATGTGGGGCTACACCTTC. Its translation is CASSLRGIPPMWGYTF.